This T cell receptor beta chain was sequenced for a study of cytomegalovirus exposure and HLA in healthy donors. Broader study findings: For presence/absence analyses, sequencing depth was assumed to be roughly uniform across donors. Immune exposure information available was restricted to CMV serostatus.

PCR primers comprised 60 Vbeta and 13 Jbeta primers. TCRdb keeps only in-frame clones here, not all; method: immunoSEQ multiplex PCR. Among some 130,000 clones listed, 79% were seen once. This clone appeared a few times. Its specificity is unknown. V lost 6 bases and J lost 1, with 12 bases in between. Germline V gene data show CDR1 as MDHEN and CDR2 as SYDVKM. This CDR3 is 15 amino acids long. The sequencing input was PBMCs. The chain links TRBV28 to TRBJ2-2; perhaps TRBD2 as D (7 bases). The receptor's source is a man between 18 and 29 years old in good health and CMV-seronegative. CDR3 sequence (DNA): TGTGCCAGCAGAGGGGGAGGGAGGAACACCGGGGAGCTGTTTTTT. Amino acid sequence: CASRGGGRNTGELFF. The full variable domain, rest sourced from reference TRBV28 and TRBJ2-2, is DVKVTQSSRYLVKRTGEKVFLECVQDMDHENMFWYRQDPGLGLRLIYFSYDVKMKEKGDIPEGYSVSREKKERFSLILESASTNQTSMYLCASRGGGRNTGELFFGEGSRLTVL.